What follows is one T cell receptor beta chain and its context. As yet, its antigen is unknown. Here immunoSEQ multiplex PCR was the method, and the copy in TCRdb shows in-frame clones only, minus some. The sample includes 250,000 to 300,000 clones, around 93% of them seen just once. This specimen belongs to a study of T cell responses to AZD1222 COVID-19 vaccine. Overall study findings and caveats: Nearly half of spike-specific TCRs reportedly go after variant regions that carry no mutations.

CDR1 is SGHDN, CDR2 FVKESK, per germline. This CDR3 has 11 residues. V gave up 1 base and J gave up 8 bases, with 6 bases separating them. Sequencing used peripheral blood, obtained 28 days after the second AZD1222 dose. The V gene is TRBV14, the J gene TRBJ2-7; D call uncertain. The receptor's source is an adult who received the AZD1222 COVID-19 vaccine. CDR3 loop: CASSQAAKQYF. In nucleotides, the CDR3 is TGTGCCAGCAGCCAAGCTGCGAAGCAGTACTTC.